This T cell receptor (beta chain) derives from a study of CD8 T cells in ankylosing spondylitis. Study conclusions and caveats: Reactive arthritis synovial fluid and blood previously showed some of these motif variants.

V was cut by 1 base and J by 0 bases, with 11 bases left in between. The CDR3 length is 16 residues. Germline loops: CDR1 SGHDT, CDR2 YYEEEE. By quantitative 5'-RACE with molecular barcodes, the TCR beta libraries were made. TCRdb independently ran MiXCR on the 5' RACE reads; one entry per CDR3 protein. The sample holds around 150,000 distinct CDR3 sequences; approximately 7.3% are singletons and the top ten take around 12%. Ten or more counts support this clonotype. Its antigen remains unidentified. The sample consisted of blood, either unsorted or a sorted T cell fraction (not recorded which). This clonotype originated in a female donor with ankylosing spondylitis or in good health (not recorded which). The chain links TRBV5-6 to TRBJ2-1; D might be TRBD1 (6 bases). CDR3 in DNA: TGTGCCAGCAGCTTGACAGGGCCAAGCTCCTACAATGAGCAGTTCTTC. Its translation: CASSLTGPSSYNEQFF.